The rows below give T cell receptor beta chains drawn from one sample of a study of blood T cell repertoires in COVID-19. The protocol was immunoSEQ multiplex PCR, while the TCRdb copy is restricted to in-frame clones and leaves out a portion. The sample records about 150,000 clones, over 75% being singletons. Sample: peripheral blood. The receptors were gathered from a woman in her forties with acute or convalescent COVID-19. Each CDR3 is given with its conserved first and last residue. The D gene is left open where the match is weak.

D	V	J	CDR3	DNA
NA	TRBV5-6	TRBJ1-5	CASSFSSANQPQHF	TGTGCCAGCAGCTTTAGCAGTGCCAATCAGCCCCAGCATTTT
TRBD1	TRBV11-2	TRBJ1-2	CASSARDRARAGYTF	TGTGCCAGCAGCGCCCGGGACAGGGCAAGGGCTGGCTACACCTTC
NA	TRBV14	TRBJ2-1	CASGRANNEQFF	TGTGCCAGCGGCCGGGCGAACAATGAGCAGTTCTTC
NA	TRBV7-2	TRBJ2-7	CASSPRLLRGTGGLEQYF	TGTGCCAGCAGCCCCCGATTACTCCGGGGCACTGGGGGCCTCGAGCAGTACTTC
TRBD1	TRBV4-1	TRBJ2-7	CASSQDQDRGGTQYF	TGCGCCAGCAGCCAAGATCAGGACAGGGGAGGAACGCAGTACTTC
TRBD1	TRBV19	TRBJ1-2	CASSTGPDRGYGYTF	TGTGCCAGTAGTACTGGTCCGGACAGGGGCTATGGCTACACCTTC
NA	TRBV21-1	TRBJ1-6	CASSARNEKGTGGLYSPLHF	TGTGCCAGCAGCGCGCGTAACGAAAAAGGGACAGGGGGTTTGTATTCACCCCTCCACTTT
TRBD2	TRBV7-2	TRBJ2-7	CASSWVAGSRYEQYF	TGTGCCAGCAGCTGGGTAGCGGGGAGTCGATACGAGCAGTACTTC
NA	TRBV11-2	TRBJ1-6	CASSLGGLDGPSPLHF	TGTGCCAGCAGCTTAGGGGGGCTTGATGGACCATCACCCCTCCACTTT
TRBD2	TRBV24-1	TRBJ2-3	CATRGGGTDTQYF	TGTGCCACCAGGGGGGGGGGCACAGATACGCAGTATTTT
TRBD1	TRBV2	TRBJ2-4	CASSDSDRVENIQYF	TGTGCCAGCAGTGATAGTGACAGGGTCGAAAACATTCAGTACTTC
NA	TRBV4-1	TRBJ1-2	CASSPVVGEHYGYTF	TGCGCCAGCAGCCCAGTGGTCGGGGAGCACTATGGCTACACCTTC
NA	TRBV5-1	TRBJ2-7	CASSSRTVSYEQYF	TGCGCCAGCAGCTCCCGGACAGTTTCCTACGAGCAGTACTTC
NA	TRBV9	TRBJ2-5	CASSAQNVQETQYF	TGTGCCAGCAGCGCCCAGAATGTCCAAGAGACCCAGTACTTC
TRBD1	TRBV14	TRBJ1-6	CASSQEWQGQAPLHF	TGTGCCAGCAGCCAAGAGTGGCAGGGACAGGCACCCCTCCACTTT
NA	TRBV28	TRBJ1-5	CASSRGGPNQPQHF	TGTGCCAGCAGTCGAGGGGGTCCCAATCAGCCCCAGCATTTT